This is a list of T cell receptor beta chains from one sample in a study of identifying expanded T cells in peripheral blood. Data came from immunoSEQ multiplex PCR; TCRdb stores just in-frame clones and leaves some out. The sample contains 120,000 or so clones, about four fifths of which appear only once. Sequencing was performed on blood. These receptors were obtained from a person aged 18 to 70 in good health. The conserved cysteine and the conserved F or W are not part of the CDR3 here.

>TRBJ2-5|TRBV6-5
ASSYSDGGETQY
>TRBJ2-7|TRBV23-1
ASSQYWDRVTYEQY
>TRBJ2-7|TRBV7-9
ASRPQGRGYEQY
>TRBJ1-1|TRBV6-1
ASRIVSGGTEAF
>TRBJ1-1|TRBV11-3
ASRGRANTEAF
>TRBJ1-5|TRBV2
ASSESRGDQPQH
>TRBJ1-1|TRBV27
ASSFSLGGMNTEAF
>TRBJ1-1|TRBV11-2
ASSLASTLRGGTEAF
>TRBJ1-2|TRBV7-2
ASSLDRGWGYT
>TRBJ1-2|TRBV14
ASSHNVYGYT
>TRBJ1-5|TRBV7-8
ASSRGRDPNQPQH
>TRBJ2-5|TRBV30
AWSVEANGETQY
>TRBJ2-1|TRBV19
ASSMGLQNNEQF
>TRBJ1-2|TRBV5-4
ASSFRSKDRVYGYT
>TRBJ1-2|TRBV7-3
ASSSGQGMGYT
>TRBJ1-5|TRBV10-3
AISVGQDQPQH
>TRBJ1-2|TRBV7-8
ASSSGQHGYT
>TRBJ2-3|TRBV4-1
ASSQDEGGPSYTQY
>TRBJ1-2|TRBV5-6
ASSSAGGAGIGGYT
>TRBJ1-1|TRBV18
ASSLTAPDTEAF
>TRBJ1-5|TRBV6-6
ASRDSRNSNQPQH
>TRBJ2-7|TRBV2
ASSAPRQGSYEQY
>TRBJ2-5|TRBV5-1
ASSPRTRGLETQY
>TRBJ1-2|TRBV10-2
ASSETIVGYT
>TRBJ2-1|TRBV6-1
ASSDGGSYNEQF
>TRBJ1-4|TRBV18
ASSLYRGPNEKLF
>TRBJ1-2|TRBV5-4
ASSPRAGEYGYT
>TRBJ1-1|TRBV11-2
ASSFGSSSRGTEAF
>TRBJ1-5|TRBV27
ASSLRGGTQPQH
>TRBJ1-1|TRBV9
ASSVTGSHTEAF
>TRBJ2-1|TRBV2
ASKARRDEQF
>TRBJ1-1|TRBV10-2
ASSEHTEAF
>TRBJ2-1|TRBV7-2
ASSLGGAHNEQF
>TRBJ1-1|TRBV2
ASSGSPHMNTEAF
>TRBJ1-5|TRBV6-1
ASSDPPAGGNQPQH